The present entry profiles one T cell receptor beta chain with its context. Its matching antigen is unknown. The record originates from a study of cytomegalovirus exposure and HLA in healthy donors. Study background: The Caucasian-associated ancestry cluster held under 90% of 398 genotyped donors.

The CDR3 sequence is 17 residues long. Findings of the study overall: A link between a missense DCLRE1C variant and TCR beta V- and J-gene trimming emerged from a later analysis. Presence/absence analyses supposed approximately even sequencing depth among donors.

PCR primers comprised 60 Vbeta and 13 Jbeta primers. This table comes from immunoSEQ multiplex PCR, and its TCRdb copy is limited to in-frame clones, with some not included. The repertoire holds under 150,000 clones, with about 81% as singletons. The rearrangement uses TRBV21-1 and TRBJ2-1; the table assigns TRBD2, which was not confirmed against the DNA. TRBV21-1 is termed a pseudogene. Sequencing input: PBMCs. The clonotype originates from a woman between 45 and 60 years old in good health and CMV-seropositive. DNA of the CDR3: TGTGCCAGCAGCCCATTGGAGACTAGCGGGGAGTACAATGAGCAGTTCTTC. Translation gives CASSPLETSGEYNEQFF.